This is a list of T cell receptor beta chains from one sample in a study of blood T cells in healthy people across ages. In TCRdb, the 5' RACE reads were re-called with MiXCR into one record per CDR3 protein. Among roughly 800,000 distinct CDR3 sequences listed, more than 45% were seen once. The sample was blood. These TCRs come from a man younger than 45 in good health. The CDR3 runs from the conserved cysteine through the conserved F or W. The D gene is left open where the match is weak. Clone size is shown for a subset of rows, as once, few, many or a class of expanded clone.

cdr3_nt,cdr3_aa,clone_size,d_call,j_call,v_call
TGCAGTGCTAGAGGGGGAACGAACAGGGAAGGAGAGACCCAGTACTTC,CSARGGTNREGETQYF,once,NA,TRBJ2-5,TRBV20-1
TGTGCCACACAGACAGATTCCTACGAGCAGTACTTC,CATQTDSYEQYF,NA,NA,TRBJ2-7,TRBV28
TGCGCCAGCAGCTCCGCTTTCAGGACAGGGGGTTTGGCCTACGAGCAGTACTTC,CASSSAFRTGGLAYEQYF,NA,TRBD1,TRBJ2-7,TRBV4-3
TGCAGCGTCGGCGGGGGGGCCTACAATGAGCAGTTCTTC,CSVGGGAYNEQFF,few,TRBD2,TRBJ2-1,TRBV29-1
TGTGCCAGCAGTTACTCTGCTAGTAGAGGCACAGATACGCAGTATTTT,CASSYSASRGTDTQYF,few,NA,TRBJ2-3,TRBV6-5
TGTGCCTGGAGTGAGCAGGTCGGCGATGAGCAGTTCTTC,CAWSEQVGDEQFF,NA,NA,TRBJ2-1,TRBV30
TGCAGCGTTGAGGCTGGGCCTAGCGGGACCTACGAGCAGTACTTC,CSVEAGPSGTYEQYF,few,TRBD2,TRBJ2-7,TRBV29-1
TGTGCCAGCAGCTCGACCGGGACAGCCTACGAGCAGTACTTC,CASSSTGTAYEQYF,few,TRBD1,TRBJ2-7,TRBV7-2
TGTGCCAGCAGTGAATCCAGCGGGGGTCCAGAGACCCAGTACTTC,CASSESSGGPETQYF,NA,TRBD2,TRBJ2-5,TRBV6-1
TGTGCCGGAAATTCGGGTTACAATGAGCAGTTCTTC,CAGNSGYNEQFF,NA,NA,TRBJ2-1,TRBV6-1
TGTGCCAGCAGTCAAACCTACGGGGGCAATCAGCCCCAGCATTTT,CASSQTYGGNQPQHF,NA,NA,TRBJ1-5,TRBV6-1
TGCAGTGCCCCGGAGAACAGACCCTACGAGCAGTACTTC,CSAPENRPYEQYF,NA,NA,TRBJ2-7,TRBV20-1
TGTGCCAGCAGCCAAGATTCCCCCGACAGGGCTACCTGGAATGAGCAGTTCTTC,CASSQDSPDRATWNEQFF,NA,TRBD1,TRBJ2-1,TRBV4-2
TGTGCCAGCAGACAGAGTAAAACAGGTACGCAGTATTTT,CASRQSKTGTQYF,NA,NA,TRBJ2-3,TRBV7-9
TGCAGTGCTTCAAAGCCCGGACAGACGTACGAGCAGTACTTC,CSASKPGQTYEQYF,once,NA,TRBJ2-7,TRBV20-1
TGTGCCAGTCAAGGGACAGGGGACACCGGGGAGCTGTTTTTT,CASQGTGDTGELFF,few,TRBD1,TRBJ2-2,TRBV19
TGTGCCACGGCAGGGAACACTGAAGCTTTCTTT,CATAGNTEAFF,NA,NA,TRBJ1-1,TRBV10-3
TGTGCCAGCAGCAAAGCGCGAAGTGTCCGGACCCGGGAGACCCAGTACTTC,CASSKARSVRTRETQYF,few,NA,TRBJ2-5,TRBV21-1
TGTGCCAGCAGCTTGGGTGAGGGAGGGGACCTCGGGACCCAGTACTTC,CASSLGEGGDLGTQYF,few,TRBD2,TRBJ2-5,TRBV7-2
TGTGCCTGGCGGGGGCTAGCGCCGCTAGAAGAGCAGTTCTTC,CAWRGLAPLEEQFF,once,NA,TRBJ2-1,TRBV30
TGTGCCAGCAGCCTTCCGGGACAGACTAACTATGGCTACACCTTC,CASSLPGQTNYGYTF,NA,TRBD1,TRBJ1-2,TRBV4-2
TGTGCCAGCAGCTCCAGACAGTTGAGCTCCTACAATGAGCAGTTCTTC,CASSSRQLSSYNEQFF,NA,NA,TRBJ2-1,TRBV7-8
TGTGCCAGCCTCGAGACAGGGGGCGGGGAGACCCAGTACTTC,CASLETGGGETQYF,NA,TRBD1,TRBJ2-5,TRBV6-1